Below, 30 T cell receptor beta chains from the same sample are listed, as sequenced in a study of chemoradiotherapy in HPV16-positive cancers. Produced via immunoSEQ multiplex PCR; TCRdb's table is partial and in-frame only. This table holds 1,100 to 1,500 clones, about 81% found once. Specimen: tumor tissue, collected from a patient who underwent chemoradiotherapy. Receptors were obtained from a human donor with HPV-associated anogenital cancer.

This clone was seen more than once but under ten times. V usage is TRBV19 and J usage is TRBJ1-1; D is ambiguous. The germline V gene encodes CDR1 LNHDA and CDR2 SQIVND (reference sequence). The CDR3 length is 15 residues. V was cut by 2 bases and J by 1 base, with 11 bases left in between. The CDR3 spells CASSIPGRTNTEAFF. DNA of the CDR3: TGTGCCAGTAGTATACCCGGCCGGACGAACACTGAAGCTTTCTTT.

This rearrangement joins TRBV6-6 to TRBJ1-2; no reliable D call. The V end was cut by 5 bases, the J end by 4 bases, with 11 bases between. Germline V gives CDR1 MNHNY, CDR2 SVGAGI (reference sequence). The CDR3 loop spans 13 amino acids. This CDR3 is CASSNRVLYGYTF. The CDR3 DNA reads as TGTGCCAGCAGTAACCGGGTCCTCTATGGCTACACCTTC.

The rearrangement joins TRBV7-8 to TRBJ1-1; D ambiguous. Germline V gene lookup returns CDR1 SGHVS and CDR2 FQNEAQ. The CDR3 runs to 15 residues. Between the trimmed V and J ends, which lost 1 base and 5 bases, there was a span of 14 bases. CDR3 bases: TGTGCCAGCAGCTTAGGCACCTCCGGGCTGACTGAAGCTTTCTTT. It is translated as CASSLGTSGLTEAFF.

This clone appeared once. V usage is TRBV4-2 and J usage is TRBJ1-5, with 9 bases lining up with TRBD1. The CDR3 is made up of 15 amino acids. The V and J ends lost 0 bases and 6 bases, in that order; junction bases with no gene match: 3. Germline CDR1 reads LGHNA; CDR2 reads YNFKEQ. The CDR3, as DNA: TGTGCCAGCAGCCAAGAGGACAGGGGAGGTCAGCCCCAGCATTTT. This encodes CASSQEDRGGQPQHF.

The CDR3 reads CASSPRRQVQNTEAFF. The CDR3 nucleotides read TGTGCCAGTAGTCCCAGACGCCAGGTACAGAACACTGAAGCTTTCTTT. The chain has TRBV19 and TRBJ1-1; D not certain. The CDR3 length is 16 residues. V was pared by 5 bases and J by 1 base, with 17 bases between. Germline lookup yields CDR1 LNHDA and CDR2 SQIVND (reference sequence).

The V gene is TRBV5-1, the J gene TRBJ1-5; no clear D gene. Trimming removed 0 bases at V and 3 bases at J, with 7 bases between. The CDR3 is made up of 14 amino acids. From germline, CDR1 is SGHRS and CDR2 YFSETQ. CDR3 protein: CASSLEGYNQPQHF. Written as DNA, the CDR3 is TGCGCCAGCAGCTTGGAGGGTTACAATCAGCCCCAGCATTTT.

This clone was seen a few times. V is TRBV7-6 and J is TRBJ1-4, with TRBD1 as a possible D gene (5 bases). This CDR3 contains 15 residues. V shed 5 bases and J shed 4 bases, with 14 bases lying between them. Germline CDR1 SGHVS, CDR2 FNYEAQ. The CDR3 is CASSAQTASNEKLFF. Here the CDR3 DNA reads TGTGCCAGCAGCGCGCAGACAGCAAGTAATGAAAAACTGTTTTTT.

In DNA, the CDR3 is TGTGCCAGCGGGGCCGGGGGGCAAGCTTTCTTT. Encoded protein: CASGAGGQAFF. This chain joins TRBV6-6 and TRBJ1-1, with a possible D match to TRBD1 (6 bases). The CDR3 extends over 11 amino acids. Trimming cost V 8 bases and J 9 bases, with 13 bases left between them. CDR1 is MNHNY and CDR2 is SVGAGI in the germline V gene (reference sequence).

This rearrangement joins TRBV28 to TRBJ2-3, with TRBD1 matching 7 bases. This CDR3 region has 14 residues. Germline lookup yields CDR1 MDHEN and CDR2 SYDVKM. Trimming removed 5 bases from V and 4 bases from J; junction bases left unmatched: 6. CDR3 DNA: TGTGCCAGCAGTACAAGACAGGGCGCAGATACGCAGTATTTT. Translating it yields CASSTRQGADTQYF. Supplemented by reference TRBV28 and TRBJ2-3, the full variable domain reads DVKVTQSSRYLVKRTGEKVFLECVQDMDHENMFWYRQDPGLGLRLIYFSYDVKMKEKGDIPEGYSVSREKKERFSLILESASTNQTSMYLCASSTRQGADTQYFGPGTRLTVL.

The V and J genes are TRBV29-1 and TRBJ2-3; TRBD1 matches at 11 bases. Looked up from germline, CDR1 is SQVTM and CDR2 is ANQGSEA. V lost 6 bases, J lost 3 bases, and 8 bases stayed unmatched. This CDR3 comprises 15 residues. CDR3 amino acids: CSVATGTGGTDTQYF. The CDR3 nucleotides are TGCAGCGTCGCAACCGGGACAGGGGGGACAGATACGCAGTATTTT.

J is TRBJ2-1 and V is TRBV9, with D perhaps TRBD1 (5 bases). Germline V gene sequence: CDR1 SGDLS, CDR2 YYNGEE. The CDR3 has 15 residues. Between the trimmed V and J ends, which lost 0 bases and 7 bases, there was a span of 14 bases. For the CDR3, the DNA is TGTGCCAGCAGCGTAGTGCCAGGGTCTGGGAATGAGCAGTTCTTC. Protein: CASSVVPGSGNEQFF. The whole variable domain, filled in from reference TRBV9 and TRBJ2-1, reads DSGVTQTPKHLITATGQRVTLRCSPRSGDLSVYWYQQSLDQGLQFLIQYYNGEERAKGNILERFSAQQFPDLHSELNLSSLELGDSALYFCASSVVPGSGNEQFFGPGTRLTVL.

The chain links TRBV6-5 to TRBJ2-5; no reliable D call. Germline V lookup: CDR1 MNHEY, CDR2 SVGAGI. The CDR3 has 13 residues. V was trimmed by 0 bases and J by 4 bases, leaving 6 bases between them. The CDR3 DNA reads TGTGCCAGCAGTTACTCGAACAGAGAGACCCAGTACTTC. Translating it yields CASSYSNRETQYF.

V and J are TRBV5-1 and TRBJ2-1; 7 nucleotides agree with TRBD1. This CDR3 comprises 15 residues. Germline V gene lookup returns CDR1 SGHRS and CDR2 YFSETQ. The J segment lost 0 bases and the V segment lost 3 bases, leaving 3 bases of the junction unmatched. The CDR3 here is CASSSQGPSYNEQFF. The CDR3 coding sequence is TGCGCCAGCAGCTCACAGGGGCCCTCCTACAATGAGCAGTTCTTC.

This rearrangement joins TRBV7-9 to TRBJ2-3; D is unclear. V dropped 5 bases and J dropped 4 bases, with 7 bases sitting between them. CDR3 size: 12 residues. Germline lookup yields CDR1 SEHNR and CDR2 FQNEAQ (reference sequence). CDR3 DNA sequence: TGTGCCAGCAGCCCGGCGGCAGATACGCAGTATTTT. It yields the protein CASSPAADTQYF.

This chain uses TRBV19 with TRBJ2-7; no reliable D call. Germline V gene data show CDR1 as LNHDA and CDR2 as SQIVND (reference sequence). The germline V and J ends were trimmed by 8 bases and 6 bases, with 8 bases remaining between them. The CDR3 totals 10 residues. CDR3 nucleotides: TGTGCCAGTCGAAGGGTCGAGCAGTACTTC. Encoded protein: CASRRVEQYF.

The CDR3, as DNA: TGTGCCAGCAGCCTCGATTTGGGGGCTGATGGCTACACCTTC. Its translation is CASSLDLGADGYTF. This chain joins TRBV28 and TRBJ1-2; D might be TRBD1 (6 bases). The CDR3 covers 14 residues. The V end lost 6 bases, the J end lost 6 bases, and 17 bases lay between the germline ends. Germline V gene sequence: CDR1 MDHEN, CDR2 SYDVKM.

This clone showed up just a few times. The chain employs TRBV6-5 and TRBJ2-7, with a possible D match to TRBD2 (6 bases). Trimming stripped 5 bases from V and 8 bases from J, with 16 bases between. Germline V lookup: CDR1 MNHEY, CDR2 SVGAGI. The CDR3 extends over 13 amino acids. CDR3 sequence reads: CASSPPGDTKQYF. CDR3 bases: TGTGCCAGCAGTCCGCCGGGAGACACGAAGCAGTACTTC.

This clone was seen a handful of times. The V call is TRBV4-1, the J call TRBJ1-2; no clear D gene. V was shortened by 5 bases and J by 3 bases, with 22 bases between the two germline ends. CDR1 is MGHRA and CDR2 is YSYEKL in the germline V gene. The CDR3 consists of 17 residues. CDR3 in amino acids: CASSFPTGYGLDYGYTF. Written as DNA, the CDR3 is TGCGCCAGCAGCTTTCCGACGGGGTATGGGCTCGACTATGGCTACACCTTC.

V gene TRBV15 combines with J gene TRBJ2-5, with D possibly being TRBD1 (6 bases). There are 15 residues in the CDR3. The V gene's germline CDR1 is LNHNV and CDR2 YYDKDF (reference sequence). V lost 0 bases, J lost 1 base, and 9 bases lay in between. The CDR3 DNA reads as TGTGCCACCAGCAGAGATCCAGGGGCCCAAGAGACCCAGTACTTC. It yields the protein CATSRDPGAQETQYF.

The sample holds a few counts of this clone. The rearrangement links TRBV27 to TRBJ1-6; no clear D. Trimming took 3 bases from V and 5 from J, leaving 2 bases between them. Per the germline V gene, CDR1 is MNHEY and CDR2 is SMNVEV (reference sequence). This CDR3 has 12 residues. The CDR3 sequence: CASSFNNSPLHF. For the CDR3, the DNA is TGTGCCAGCAGTTTCAATAATTCACCCCTCCACTTT.

Turning to this clone: At one boundary the junction diverges from the germline segment, which might be a read error. Other DNA variants within this sample encode the same CDR3. This chain joins TRBV2 and TRBJ2-7, with D uncertain. From germline, CDR1 is SNHLY and CDR2 FYNNEI. This CDR3 is 11 amino acids long. The CDR3 nucleotides read TGTGCCAGCAGTGCCTCCTACGAGCAATACTTC. It yields the protein CASSASYEQYF.

The gene calls are TRBV5-1 and TRBJ2-7, with 9 bases that match TRBD2. Per the germline V gene, CDR1 is SGHRS and CDR2 is YFSETQ. The V segment lost 5 bases and the J segment 0 bases; nucleotides outside the gene matches: 6. CDR3 length: 15 amino acids. CDR3 residues: CASRSGGSASYEQYF. CDR3 coding DNA: TGCGCCAGCAGAAGCGGGGGGTCCGCCTCCTACGAGCAGTACTTC. Full variable domain (remainder filled in from reference TRBV5-1 and TRBJ2-7): KAGVTQTPRYLIKTRGQQVTLSCSPISGHRSVSWYQQTPGQGLQFLFEYFSETQRNKGNFPGRFSGRQFSNSRSEMNVSTLELGDSALYLCASRSGGSASYEQYFGPGTRLTVT.

The chain employs TRBV5-1 and TRBJ1-1, with D maybe TRBD1 (5 bases). Trimming cost V 0 bases and J 3 bases, with 24 bases left between them. The CDR3 contains 19 residues. Germline lookup yields CDR1 SGHRS and CDR2 YFSETQ. Written as DNA, the CDR3 is TGCGCCAGCAGCTTGGCGCTGAGGTGGGGGATCCGGAGGTACACTGAAGCTTTCTTT. Encoded protein: CASSLALRWGIRRYTEAFF.

The genes are TRBV29-1 and TRBJ2-1, with 10 nucleotides matching TRBD2. The germline gives CDR1 SQVTM, CDR2 ANQGSEA. This CDR3 comprises 16 residues. V was clipped by 4 bases and J by 4 bases; unmatched bases: 10. The CDR3 coding sequence is TGCAGCGTTGGCACTAGCGGGGCCTCCCGATACAATGAGCAGTTCTTC. Translating gives CSVGTSGASRYNEQFF.

V and J are TRBV6-5 and TRBJ1-2; 9 bases agree with TRBD1. The germline V gene encodes CDR1 MNHEY and CDR2 SVGAGI. The junction had 10 bases not matched to a gene; V was cut back by 6 bases and J by 8 bases. The CDR3 covers 14 residues. The CDR3 reads CASSPRDRDYGYTF. The CDR3 DNA reads as TGTGCCAGCAGCCCACGGGACAGGGATTACGGCTACACCTTC.

A few counts support this clone. The V gene is TRBV19, the J gene TRBJ1-4; D perhaps matches TRBD1 (6 bases). Germline lookup yields CDR1 LNHDA and CDR2 SQIVND (reference sequence). The CDR3 contains 15 residues. The germline V and J ends were trimmed by 7 bases and 7 bases, with 19 bases remaining between them. CDR3 protein: CASTPTGGHGEKLFF. For the CDR3, the DNA is TGTGCCAGTACCCCGACTGGGGGGCACGGTGAAAAACTGTTTTTT.

There are a few counts of this clone. This sequence joins TRBV9 and TRBJ1-1, with 8 bases fitting TRBD1. The ends lost 4 bases at V and 5 bases at J; junction bases unmatched: 4. The CDR3 sequence is 13 residues long. Germline loops: CDR1 SGDLS, CDR2 YYNGEE. In nucleotides, the CDR3 is TGTGCCAGCAGCTCGGACAGGGCAACTGAAGCTTTCTTT. Encoded protein: CASSSDRATEAFF.

The chain has TRBV5-1 and TRBJ2-3; D unresolved. Germline CDR1 SGHRS, CDR2 YFSETQ. The CDR3 covers 14 residues. With 1 base removed from V and 2 bases from J, the gap between germline ends came to 8 bases. The CDR3 DNA follows: TGCGCCAGCAGCTTGATACCTAACACAGATACGCAGTATTTT. It codes for CASSLIPNTDTQYF.

This chain joins TRBV4-1 and TRBJ2-7; TRBD2 aligns across 9 bases. V was pared by 5 bases and J by 7 bases, with 18 bases of the junction left unmatched. Germline lookup yields CDR1 MGHRA and CDR2 YSYEKL. The CDR3 loop spans 17 amino acids. The CDR3 here is CASSSIGAGGPLVEQYF. DNA of the CDR3: TGCGCCAGCAGCTCGATCGGGGCGGGGGGGCCGTTGGTTGAGCAGTACTTC.

This clone was counted between two and nine times. The gene calls are TRBV7-9 and TRBJ1-1; D unresolved. Looked up from germline, CDR1 is SEHNR and CDR2 is FQNEAQ (reference sequence). The CDR3 loop spans 13 amino acids. The V end was cut by 5 bases, the J end by 0 bases, with 7 bases between. As DNA, the CDR3 is TGTGCCAGCAGCCTCGACATGAACACTGAAGCTTTCTTT. Its translation is CASSLDMNTEAFF.